The next 15 T cell receptor beta chains were all read from a single sample in a study of cytomegalovirus exposure and HLA in healthy donors. The PCR had 60 Vbeta and 13 Jbeta primers. This table comes from immunoSEQ multiplex PCR, and its TCRdb copy is limited to in-frame clones, with some not included. The table records about 170,000 clones, roughly 84% of them present only once. Sequenced material: PBMCs. All receptors come from a male donor in good health and CMV-seronegative.

V and J are TRBV27 and TRBJ2-7, with 12 bases identical to TRBD2. The germline V gene has CDR1 MNHEY and CDR2 SMNVEV (reference sequence). CDR3 length: 15 residues. Trimming cost V 5 bases and J 3 bases; bases outside gene matches: 5. CDR3 residues: CASSQLAGGLYEQYF. CDR3 coding DNA: TGTGCCAGCAGTCAGCTAGCGGGAGGGCTCTACGAGCAGTACTTC.

The rearrangement links TRBV19 to TRBJ2-7; 8 positions agree with TRBD2. V shed 5 bases and J 2 bases; nucleotides not matched to a gene: 5. The germline V gene has CDR1 LNHDA and CDR2 SQIVND (reference sequence). The CDR3 is 14 residues long. CDR3 sequence (DNA): TGTGCCAGTAGTCAAGCGGGGGCCACCTACGAGCAGTACTTC. Protein sequence: CASSQAGATYEQYF.

The chain combines TRBV4-3 with TRBJ2-5; TRBD2 matches 9 bases. The CDR3 length is 16 residues. Germline CDR1 LGHNA, CDR2 YSLEER. V trimming: 0 bases; J trimming: 4 bases; junction bases outside the gene matches: 6. In nucleotides, the CDR3 is TGCGCCAGCAGCCAAGATTTCCTAGCGGGAAGAGAGACCCAGTACTTC. Protein: CASSQDFLAGRETQYF.

This rearrangement joins TRBV9 to TRBJ1-3; tentative D call: TRBD1 (6 bases). The V and J ends lost 0 bases and 2 bases respectively, with 15 bases between them. The CDR3 runs 17 residues. Germline V gene data show CDR1 as SGDLS and CDR2 as YYNGEE. The chain's CDR3 is CASSVGSMAGAGNTIYF. CDR3 bases: TGTGCCAGCAGCGTAGGCTCAATGGCAGGGGCTGGAAACACCATATATTTT.

This clone was counted once. J is TRBJ1-6 and V is TRBV15, with TRBD1 identical over 7 bases. Trimming cost V 0 bases and J 9 bases; bases outside gene matches: 17. The CDR3 totals 19 residues. Germline loops: CDR1 LNHNV, CDR2 YYDKDF (reference sequence). In nucleotides, the CDR3 is TGTGCCACCAGCAGAGATCTGGCGGCAGGGGGAGTAAAGGTTTCACCCCTCCACTTT. This gives the protein CATSRDLAAGGVKVSPLHF. Full variable domain (rest looked up from reference TRBV15 and TRBJ1-6): DAMVIQNPRYQVTQFGKPVTLSCSQTLNHNVMYWYQQKSSQAPKLLFHYYDKDFNNEADTPDNFQSRRPNTSFCFLDIRSPGLGDTAMYLCATSRDLAAGGVKVSPLHFGNGTRLTVT.

About this clone: The junction departs from the called germline gene at one end, perhaps through a read error. This chain links TRBV7-9 with TRBJ2-7; D may be TRBD2 (5 bases). Per the germline V gene, CDR1 is SEHNR and CDR2 is FQNEAQ (reference sequence). The CDR3 contains 12 residues. The CDR3 sequence is CSSSLTGDEQYF. CDR3 nucleotides: TGTTCCAGCAGCTTAACCGGGGACGAGCAGTACTTC.

The chain is built from TRBV5-1 and TRBJ2-3; 10 nucleotides align to TRBD1. From germline, CDR1 is SGHRS and CDR2 YFSETQ. This CDR3 has 14 amino acids. J lost 6 bases, V lost 5 bases, and 6 bases had no gene match. CDR3 DNA sequence: TGCGCCAGCAGGCCGGGACAGGGGTATGATACGCAGTATTTT. Its translation is CASRPGQGYDTQYF.

This clone appeared a few times. The rearrangement uses TRBV7-2 and TRBJ2-1; D uncertain. The V end was cut by 5 bases, the J end by 6 bases, with 8 bases between. Germline V gene data show CDR1 as SGHTA and CDR2 as FQGNSA. The CDR3 sequence is 12 residues long. The CDR3 region is CASSNPGNEQFF. The CDR3 region has the DNA TGTGCCAGCAGCAACCCCGGCAATGAGCAGTTCTTC.

The chain links TRBV7-3 to TRBJ2-7; no definite D call. The CDR3 spans 13 residues. Trimming left V 1 base short and J 3 bases short, with 7 bases between. Looked up from germline, CDR1 is SGHTA and CDR2 is FQGTGA. Written as DNA, the CDR3 is TGTGCCAGCAGCTTAAATCCGGGCTACGAGCAGTACTTC. Translated: CASSLNPGYEQYF.

This clone was seen once. The chain carries TRBV21-1 and TRBJ1-1; the table's D gene call, TRBD1, was not cross checked with the DNA. TRBV21-1 is annotated as a pseudogene. The CDR3 is 16 amino acids. CDR3 residues: CASSKVKAGENTEAFF. CDR3 DNA sequence: TGTGCCAGCAGCAAAGTAAAGGCAGGGGAAAACACTGAAGCTTTCTTT.

Note on this clone: At one end, the junction sequence differs from germline, possibly due to a read error. The chain is built from TRBV9 and TRBJ1-6; TRBD1 matches at 9 bases. Germline CDR1 is SGDLS and CDR2 is YYNGEE. This CDR3 comprises 14 residues. As DNA, the CDR3 is TGTGTCAGCAGCGGGACAGGGAATAATTCACCCCTCCACTTT. The encoded protein is CVSSGTGNNSPLHF.

The V and J genes are TRBV7-2 and TRBJ2-1, with 11 bases lining up with TRBD2. In germline, CDR1 is SGHTA, CDR2 FQGNSA. V shed 1 base and J 9 bases; nucleotides not matched to a gene: 5. This CDR3 region has 15 residues. CDR3 protein: CASSLVAGGRGEQFF. The CDR3 coding sequence is TGTGCCAGCAGCTTAGTAGCGGGAGGGCGGGGTGAGCAGTTCTTC.

The chain links TRBV5-6 to TRBJ2-7, with 8 bases lining up with TRBD1. CDR3 length: 13 amino acids. V lost 3 bases and J lost 5; bases outside the gene matches: 4. Germline CDR1 is SGHDT and CDR2 is YYEEEE. CDR3 nucleotides: TGTGCCAGCAGCTGGGGGACAGGTAACGAGCAGTACTTC. Its protein is CASSWGTGNEQYF.

The rearrangement links TRBV5-5 to TRBJ2-5; 9 nucleotides align to TRBD1. Trimming removed 4 bases from V and 3 bases from J; junction bases left unmatched: 7. Germline V gene data show CDR1 as SGHKS and CDR2 as YYEKEE (reference sequence). The CDR3 contains 15 residues. CDR3: CASSPLDRGKETQYF. The DNA for the CDR3 is TGTGCCAGCAGCCCACTGGACAGGGGCAAAGAGACCCAGTACTTC.

Here the CDR3 DNA reads TGTGCCAGCAGTTTCCCCCCTCCAATAGCGGGAGTTCCGACCTACGAGCAGTACTTC. Its translation is CASSFPPPIAGVPTYEQYF. This sequence joins TRBV28 and TRBJ2-7; 9 nucleotides line up with TRBD2. This CDR3 has 19 amino acids. V was pared by 3 bases and J by 2 bases, with 17 bases of the junction left unmatched. Germline CDR1 reads MDHEN; CDR2 reads SYDVKM.